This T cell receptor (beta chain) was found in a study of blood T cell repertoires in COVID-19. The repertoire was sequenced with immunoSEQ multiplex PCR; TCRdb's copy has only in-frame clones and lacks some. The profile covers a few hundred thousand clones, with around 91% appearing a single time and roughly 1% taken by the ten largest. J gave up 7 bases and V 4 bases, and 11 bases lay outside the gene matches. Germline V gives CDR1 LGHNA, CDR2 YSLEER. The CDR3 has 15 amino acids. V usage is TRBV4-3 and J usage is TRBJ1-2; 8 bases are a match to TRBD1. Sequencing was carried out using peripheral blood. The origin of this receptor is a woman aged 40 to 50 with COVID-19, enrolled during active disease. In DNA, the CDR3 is TGCGCCAGCAGCCCCCAAGGACAGGGAGGTTTTGGCTACACCTTC. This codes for CASSPQGQGGFGYTF.